This T cell receptor beta chain was sequenced during a study of blood T cell repertoires in COVID-19. TCRdb's table, derived via immunoSEQ multiplex PCR, lists solely in-frame clones and lacks some. The table records a few hundred thousand clones, 70% to 85% of them present only once. Germline assignment: CDR1 ENHRY and CDR2 SYGVKD. With 8 bases removed from V and 2 bases from J, the gap between germline ends came to 11 bases. The CDR3 loop spans 13 amino acids. Sequencing was carried out using PBMCs or T cells enriched from blood (not recorded which). This chain joins TRBV10-3 and TRBJ2-3; TRBD1 is a possible D gene (6 bases). This clonotype was obtained from a man aged 40-55 years who had recovered from COVID-19. CDR3 nucleotides: TGTGCCATCCTTAACAGGGCCACAGATACGCAGTATTTT. Protein product: CAILNRATDTQYF.